These 22 T cell receptor beta chains share one sample of origin, sequenced in a study of blood T cell repertoires in COVID-19. Only in-frame clones appear in the TCRdb table, and some are missing; sequencing was by immunoSEQ multiplex PCR. The top ten hold 4.5% to 5% of the sample, which has about 170,000 clones, approximately 91% seen once. Sequenced input: peripheral blood. These receptors all stem from a man between 18 and 35 years old with COVID-19, enrolled during active disease.

Here the CDR3 reads CATSREGLDLETQYF. For the CDR3, the DNA is TGTGCCACCAGCAGAGAGGGACTAGATTTGGAGACCCAGTACTTC. The chain uses TRBV15 and TRBJ2-5; TRBD2 agrees at 8 bases. CDR3 length: 15 residues. Germline-derived CDR1 and CDR2 are LNHNV and YYDKDF (reference sequence). V lost 0 bases, J lost 5 bases, and 5 bases stayed unmatched.

The chain carries TRBV20-1 and TRBJ2-1, with D tentatively TRBD1 (5 bases). The CDR3 length is 15 residues. CDR1 is DFQATT and CDR2 is SNEGSKA in the germline V gene (reference sequence). The V gene lost 3 bases and the J gene lost 4 bases, with 16 bases spanning the gap. The CDR3 coding sequence is TGCAGTGCTAGTTCCAGCCTAGGGGTATACAATGAGCAGTTCTTC. Its protein is CSASSSLGVYNEQFF.

The DNA for the CDR3 is TGTGCCAGCAGCCAAGATCCAGACAGGGCGAGCAATCAGCCCCAGCATTTT. Its protein product is CASSQDPDRASNQPQHF. This sequence joins TRBV14 and TRBJ1-5; TRBD1 matches 7 bases. Germline CDR1 and CDR2: SGHDN and FVKESK. The trim removed 0 bases at V and 1 base at J, leaving 6 bases unmatched. The CDR3 is made up of 17 amino acids.

The chain carries TRBV2 and TRBJ2-2, with 7 bases identical to TRBD1. V was clipped by 7 bases and J by 6 bases; unmatched bases: 11. The length of the CDR3 is 15 residues. The V gene's germline CDR1 is SNHLY and CDR2 FYNNEI. In DNA form, the CDR3 reads TGTGCCAGCACCGCGGAAGGGACAGCGTCCGGGGAGCTGTTTTTT. Amino acids: CASTAEGTASGELFF. Together with reference TRBV2 and TRBJ2-2, the CDR3 gives the full variable domain: EPEVTQTPSHQVTQMGQEVILRCVPISNHLYFYWYRQILGQKVEFLVSFYNNEISEKSEIFDDQFSVERPDGSNFTLKIRSTKLEDSAMYFCASTAEGTASGELFFGEGSRLTVL.

In its sample, this clone was seen once. The rearrangement joins TRBV28 to TRBJ1-5, with 7 bases aligning to TRBD1. This CDR3 is built from 14 residues. Trimming at V came to 4 bases and at J to 6 bases, leaving 6 bases not matched to a gene. Germline V lookup: CDR1 MDHEN, CDR2 SYDVKM. The CDR3 here is CASSYYRGGQPQHF. CDR3 bases: TGTGCCAGCAGTTATTACAGGGGCGGTCAGCCCCAGCATTTT. Complete variable domain (other parts from reference TRBV28 and TRBJ1-5): DVKVTQSSRYLVKRTGEKVFLECVQDMDHENMFWYRQDPGLGLRLIYFSYDVKMKEKGDIPEGYSVSREKKERFSLILESASTNQTSMYLCASSYYRGGQPQHFGDGTRLSIL.

The chain combines TRBV6-6 with TRBJ1-6; tentative D call: TRBD1 (5 bases). The CDR3 runs 14 residues. Trimming removed 2 bases from V and 9 bases from J, with 11 bases in between. The germline V gene has CDR1 MNHNY and CDR2 SVGAGI (reference sequence). In DNA form, the CDR3 reads TGTGCCAGCAGTTACGCGGGGGTACGTTCACCCCTCCACTTT. This translates into CASSYAGVRSPLHF.

V and J are TRBV5-4 and TRBJ2-2; TRBD2 matches 10 bases. The length of the CDR3 is 15 residues. Germline V lookup: CDR1 SGHNT, CDR2 YYREEE (reference sequence). V dropped 2 bases and J dropped 3; count of bases not matched to a gene: 1. The CDR3 region is CASSLGLADTGELFF. CDR3 sequence (DNA): TGTGCCAGCAGCTTAGGACTAGCGGACACCGGGGAGCTGTTTTTT.

The chain links TRBV12-3 or TRBV12-4 to TRBJ2-5, with 10 bases lining up with TRBD1. The J segment lost 3 bases and the V segment lost 8 bases, leaving 0 bases of the junction unmatched. The CDR3 is 12 amino acids. The chain's CDR3 is CASGTGEETQYF. The CDR3 DNA sequence: TGTGCCAGCGGGACAGGGGAAGAGACCCAGTACTTC.

V is TRBV15 and J is TRBJ2-1, with no clear D. Germline V CDR1 and CDR2: LNHNV, YYDKDF (reference sequence). The CDR3 has 13 residues. The ends were cut back, 2 bases at V and 9 bases at J, with 11 bases in the middle. DNA for the CDR3: TGTGCCACCAGCAGACCGGCAACGGGTGAGCAGTTCTTC. Translated: CATSRPATGEQFF.

This clone appeared a few times. The rearrangement uses TRBV7-9 and TRBJ2-2; maybe TRBD1 (5 bases). Trimming pared 11 bases from V and 7 bases from J, leaving 14 bases between. Per the germline V gene, CDR1 is SEHNR and CDR2 is FQNEAQ (reference sequence). The CDR3 sequence is 12 residues long. The CDR3 DNA reads TGTGCCCGACCAGGGATCAGCGGGGAGCTGTTTTTT. It codes for CARPGISGELFF.

This chain connects TRBV7-9 to TRBJ1-4, with 7 positions matching TRBD1. The CDR3 spans 16 residues. The ends lost 5 bases at V and 0 bases at J; junction bases unmatched: 6. The germline V gene encodes CDR1 SEHNR and CDR2 FQNEAQ (reference sequence). The chain's CDR3 is CASSPRDSATNEKLFF. The CDR3 nucleotides read TGTGCCAGCAGCCCTCGGGACAGTGCAACTAATGAAAAACTGTTTTTT.

The chain carries TRBV7-2 and TRBJ1-2; TRBD1 matches at 8 bases. Trimming cost V 5 bases and J 0 bases; bases outside gene matches: 5. From germline, CDR1 is SGHTA and CDR2 FQGNSA. CDR3 length equals 15 residues. The CDR3 DNA reads as TGTGCCAGCAGCGTCCGGGACAGGTCTAACTATGGCTACACCTTC. Amino acid sequence: CASSVRDRSNYGYTF.

Here the CDR3 reads CASSVGLAGGYEQYF. The CDR3 DNA is TGTGCCAGCAGCGTAGGGCTAGCGGGAGGGTACGAGCAGTACTTC. V is TRBV9 and J is TRBJ2-7, with TRBD2 matching over 12 bases. Losses at the gene ends were 0 bases for V and 4 bases for J; bases not matched to a gene: 2. Germline assignment: CDR1 SGDLS and CDR2 YYNGEE. The CDR3 contains 15 residues.

This clone was detected only a few times. The chain combines TRBV11-2 with TRBJ1-2; 7 nucleotides line up with TRBD1. Germline V lookup: CDR1 SGHAT, CDR2 FQNNGV. The CDR3 loop spans 15 amino acids. Trimming took 4 bases from V and 8 from J; bases not matched to a gene: 13. CDR3 region: CASSSIASRGRGYTF. The CDR3 DNA follows: TGTGCCAGCAGCTCTATAGCCTCCAGGGGGAGAGGCTACACCTTC. Supplemented by reference TRBV11-2 and TRBJ1-2, the full variable domain reads EAGVAQSPRYKIIEKRQSVAFWCNPISGHATLYWYQQILGQGPKLLIQFQNNGVVDDSQLPKDRFSAERLKGVDSTLKIQPAKLEDSAVYLCASSSIASRGRGYTFGSGTRLTVV.

The chain employs TRBV24-1 and TRBJ1-2, with 11 bases matching TRBD1. Germline-derived CDR1 and CDR2 are KGHDR and SFDVKD. The CDR3 runs 15 residues. J lost 7 bases, V lost 4 bases, and 7 bases had no gene match. The CDR3 protein is CATSDGGQGAVGYTF. The CDR3 nucleotides are TGTGCCACCAGTGACGGTGGACAGGGGGCTGTTGGCTACACCTTC.

The rearrangement joins TRBV6-5 to TRBJ1-5; 8 bases match TRBD1. Looked up from germline, CDR1 is MNHEY and CDR2 is SVGAGI. The CDR3 loop spans 15 amino acids. J was trimmed by 4 bases and V by 0 bases; bases with no gene match: 2. This chain's CDR3 is CASSYSNRGNQPQHF. CDR3 coding DNA: TGTGCCAGCAGTTACTCGAACAGGGGGAATCAGCCCCAGCATTTT.

The V and J genes are TRBV27 and TRBJ2-7; 16 bases map to TRBD2. V shed 10 bases and J 11 bases; nucleotides not matched to a gene: 8. CDR1 and CDR2 from the germline V gene are MNHEY and SMNVEV (reference sequence). CDR3 length: 13 amino acids. The DNA for the CDR3 is TGTGCCAACGAAGGGACTAGCGGGAGGGCGGAGTACTTC. Its protein product is CANEGTSGRAEYF.

The chain uses TRBV28 and TRBJ2-7; the D gene is possibly TRBD1 (5 bases). CDR3 length equals 14 residues. CDR1 MDHEN and CDR2 SYDVKM come from the germline V gene. Trimming removed 5 bases at V and 1 base at J, with 12 bases between. The CDR3 reads CASSLPRVSYEQYF. CDR3 DNA: TGTGCCAGCAGTCTCCCCAGGGTTTCCTACGAGCAGTACTTC.

The chain is built from TRBV11-2 and TRBJ2-7, with unresolved D. The germline V gene has CDR1 SGHAT and CDR2 FQNNGV. CDR3 length: 17 residues. Trimming pared 6 bases from V and 1 base from J, leaving 22 bases between. In nucleotides, the CDR3 is TGTGCCAGCAGGTCTAATCGGGTTAGCCATTTATCCTACGAGCAGTACTTC. Amino acid sequence: CASRSNRVSHLSYEQYF.

The J gene is TRBJ1-5, the V gene TRBV11-2; a possible D gene is TRBD1 (6 bases). Germline loops: CDR1 SGHAT, CDR2 FQNNGV. This CDR3 is built from 15 residues. Trimming left V 5 bases short and J 0 bases short, with 11 bases between. CDR3 nucleotide sequence: TGTGCCAGCAGCCCAGGACAGTATAGCAATCAGCCCCAGCATTTT. As protein: CASSPGQYSNQPQHF.

The rearrangement links TRBV7-2 to TRBJ1-3; D perhaps matches TRBD1 (5 bases). This CDR3 comprises 16 residues. Germline V gives CDR1 SGHTA, CDR2 FQGNSA. Trimming took 5 bases from V and 0 from J, leaving 14 bases between them. CDR3 DNA: TGTGCCAGCAGCCAGGGAAGGACCAACTCTGGAAACACCATATATTTT. Translating it yields CASSQGRTNSGNTIYF. The full variable domain, its missing parts supplied by reference TRBV7-2 and TRBJ1-3, is GAGVSQSPSNKVTEKGKDVELRCDPISGHTALYWYRQSLGQGLEFLIYFQGNSAPDKSGLPSDRFSAERTGGSVSTLTIQRTQQEDSAVYLCASSQGRTNSGNTIYFGEGSWLTVV.

The chain carries TRBV13 and TRBJ2-1, with D maybe TRBD1 (6 bases). Germline-derived CDR1 and CDR2 are PRHDT and FYEKMQ (reference sequence). V was trimmed by 3 bases and J by 7 bases, leaving 10 bases between them. The CDR3 consists of 13 residues. CDR3 residues: CASSLGAANEQFF. The CDR3 nucleotides are TGTGCCAGCAGCTTGGGGGCTGCTAATGAGCAGTTCTTC.